The entry below describes one TCR beta chain. The entry originates in a study of T cells in Graves' hyperthyroidism and ophthalmopathy. For the study at large: Before any treatment, at initial diagnosis, peripheral blood was collected.

TCR beta CDR3 regions were amplified from RNA. The study used the HTBI primer set for a first-round RT-PCR of the TCR CDR3. TCRdb independently ran MiXCR on the multiplex PCR reads; one entry per CDR3 protein. The data show 250,000 or so distinct CDR3 sequences, just over 14% seen once. Blood dates from first hyperthyroidism diagnosis, before any ophthalmopathy symptoms. Extraction of PBMCs used 8.5 to 10 ml of fresh peripheral blood. Germline CDR1 is MDHEN and CDR2 is SYDVKM. The CDR3 is made up of 14 amino acids. The V end was cut by 3 bases, the J end by 5 bases, with 13 bases between. The chain links TRBV28 to TRBJ1-1; possible D gene TRBD1, 5 bases. Material for sequencing was blood. The source of this sequence is a woman between 35 and 50 years old with Graves' hyperthyroidism that later progressed to Graves' ophthalmopathy. The CDR3, as DNA: TGTGCCAGCAGTTTGTTTTCGGGGCCTACTGAAGCTTTCTTT. It yields the protein CASSLFSGPTEAFF.